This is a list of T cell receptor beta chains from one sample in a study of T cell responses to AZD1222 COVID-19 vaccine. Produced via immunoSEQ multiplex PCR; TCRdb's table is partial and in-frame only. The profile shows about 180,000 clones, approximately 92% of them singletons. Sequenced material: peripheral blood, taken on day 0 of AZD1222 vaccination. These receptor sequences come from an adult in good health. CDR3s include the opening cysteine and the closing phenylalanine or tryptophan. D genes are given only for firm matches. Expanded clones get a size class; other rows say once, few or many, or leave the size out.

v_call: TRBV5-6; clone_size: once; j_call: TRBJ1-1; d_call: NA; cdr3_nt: TGTGCCAGCAGCTTGGTCGGGACCGGCCATCCGAACACTGAAGCTTTCTTT; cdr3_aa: CASSLVGTGHPNTEAFF
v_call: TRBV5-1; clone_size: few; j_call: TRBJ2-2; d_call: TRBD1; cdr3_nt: TGCGCCAGCAGCTCATTAATCGGAGACAGGGGAGGTACCGGGGAGCTGTTTTTT; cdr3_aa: CASSSLIGDRGGTGELFF
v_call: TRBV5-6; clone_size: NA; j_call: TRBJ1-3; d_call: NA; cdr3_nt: TGTGCCAGCAGCCTCGTCGGGCAGAGCTCTGGAAACACCATATATTTT; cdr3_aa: CASSLVGQSSGNTIYF
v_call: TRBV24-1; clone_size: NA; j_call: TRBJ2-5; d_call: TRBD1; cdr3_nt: TGTGCCACCAGTGACCCTTCACAGGGGGGACTCCAAGAGACCCAGTACTTC; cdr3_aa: CATSDPSQGGLQETQYF
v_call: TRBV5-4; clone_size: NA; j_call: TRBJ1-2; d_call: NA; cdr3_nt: TGTGCCAGCAGCTTGACGTGGCCTAACTATGGCTACACCTTC; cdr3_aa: CASSLTWPNYGYTF
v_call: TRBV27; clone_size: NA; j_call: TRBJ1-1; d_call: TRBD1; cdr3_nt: TGTGCCAGCAGTACAGCAGGGGGCGGGACTGAAGCTTTCTTT; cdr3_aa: CASSTAGGGTEAFF
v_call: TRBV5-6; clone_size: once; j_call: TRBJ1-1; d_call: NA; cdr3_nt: TGTGCCAGCAGCCGGGACGTCCTCATGAACACTGAAGCTTTCTTT; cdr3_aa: CASSRDVLMNTEAFF
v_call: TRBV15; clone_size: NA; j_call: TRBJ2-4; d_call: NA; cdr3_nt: TGTGCCACCTCAGAGGGAGCCAAAAACATTCAGTACTTC; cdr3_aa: CATSEGAKNIQYF
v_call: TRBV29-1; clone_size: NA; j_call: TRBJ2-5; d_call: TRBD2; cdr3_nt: TGCAGCGTAGGAGGACTAGCGGGAGTATTGCGCCAAGAGACCCAGTACTTC; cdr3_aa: CSVGGLAGVLRQETQYF
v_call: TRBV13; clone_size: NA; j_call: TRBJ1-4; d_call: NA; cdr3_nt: TGTGCCAGCAGCTTCGGCAGGGTAGGAGAAAAACTGTTTTTT; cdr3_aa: CASSFGRVGEKLFF
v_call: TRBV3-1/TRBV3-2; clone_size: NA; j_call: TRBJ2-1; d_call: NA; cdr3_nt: TGTGCCAGCAGCCAAGAAAGGGCCCTAGCGCATGAGCAGTTCTTC; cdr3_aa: CASSQERALAHEQFF
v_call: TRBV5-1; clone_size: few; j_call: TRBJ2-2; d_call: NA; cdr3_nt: TGCGCCAGCAGCTTATCGGCCTTGGGGAACACCGGGGAGCTGTTTTTT; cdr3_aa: CASSLSALGNTGELFF
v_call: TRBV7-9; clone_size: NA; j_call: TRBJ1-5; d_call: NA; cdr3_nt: TGTGCCAGCACCTCGGGGGGCGGAGGGATCCAGCCCCAGCATTTT; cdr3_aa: CASTSGGGGIQPQHF
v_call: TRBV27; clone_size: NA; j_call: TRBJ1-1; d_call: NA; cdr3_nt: TGTGCCAGCAGTCCCAGGACAGTGAACACTGAAGCTTTCTTT; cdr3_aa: CASSPRTVNTEAFF
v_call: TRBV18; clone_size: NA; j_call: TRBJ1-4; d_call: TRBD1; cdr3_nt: TGTGCCAGCTCACCGAGGCAGGGGGCAGGCGGTAATGAAAAACTGTTTTTT; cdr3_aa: CASSPRQGAGGNEKLFF
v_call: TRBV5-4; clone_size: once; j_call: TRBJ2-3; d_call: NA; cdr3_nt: TGTGCCAGCAGCTTGGTTGGCGGGAGCGCGAGGGGGGCAGATACGCAGTATTTT; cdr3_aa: CASSLVGGSARGADTQYF
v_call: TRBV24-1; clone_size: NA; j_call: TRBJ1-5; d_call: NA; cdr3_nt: TGTGCCACCAGTGATTTGTGGGGGGGGCCCCAGCATTTT; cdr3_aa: CATSDLWGGPQHF
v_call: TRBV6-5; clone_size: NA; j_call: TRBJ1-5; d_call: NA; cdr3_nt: TGTGCCAGCATGGGGCAGGGGCCCAATCAGCCCCAGCATTTT; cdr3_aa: CASMGQGPNQPQHF
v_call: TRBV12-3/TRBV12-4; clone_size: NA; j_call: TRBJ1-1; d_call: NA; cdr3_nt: TGTGCCAGCAGTGGACAGCCCCGGGGAGCTTTCTTT; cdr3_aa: CASSGQPRGAFF
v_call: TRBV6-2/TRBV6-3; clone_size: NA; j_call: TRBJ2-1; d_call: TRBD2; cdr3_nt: TGTGCCAGCAGTTATCCCGGGACTAGAGGGTCCAATGAGCAGTTCTTC; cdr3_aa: CASSYPGTRGSNEQFF
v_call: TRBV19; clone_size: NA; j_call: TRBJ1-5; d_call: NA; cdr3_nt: TGTGCCAGTAGTATAAACAGCTTCAATCAGCCCCAGCATTTT; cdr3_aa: CASSINSFNQPQHF
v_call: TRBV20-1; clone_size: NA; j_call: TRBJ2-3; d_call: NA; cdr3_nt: TGCAGTCCCATACACACAGATACGCAGTATTTT; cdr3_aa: CSPIHTDTQYF
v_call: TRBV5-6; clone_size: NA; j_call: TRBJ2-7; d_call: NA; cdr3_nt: TGTGCCAGCAGCTTGAATCACTACGAGCAGTACTTC; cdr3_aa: CASSLNHYEQYF
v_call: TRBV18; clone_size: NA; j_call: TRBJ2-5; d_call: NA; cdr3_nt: TGTGCCAGCTCAAACCAAGAGACCCAGTACTTC; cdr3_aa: CASSNQETQYF
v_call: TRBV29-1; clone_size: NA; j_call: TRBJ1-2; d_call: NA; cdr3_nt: TGCAGCGTTGAAACAGGCCTCGCCCTTAACTATGGCTACACCTTC; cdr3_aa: CSVETGLALNYGYTF
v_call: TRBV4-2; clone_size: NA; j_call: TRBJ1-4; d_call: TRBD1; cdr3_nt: TGTGCCAGCAGCCCATCCTCACAGGGGACGCACGGGAAACTGTTTTTT; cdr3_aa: CASSPSSQGTHGKLFF
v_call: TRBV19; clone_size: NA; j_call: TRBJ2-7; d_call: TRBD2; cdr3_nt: TGTGCCAGTAGTCCTCGACTAGCGGGAGGCTACGAGCAGTACTTC; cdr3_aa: CASSPRLAGGYEQYF
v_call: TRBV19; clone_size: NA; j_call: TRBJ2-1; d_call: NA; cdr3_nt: TGTGCCAGTAGTCTCAGGGGGGGGACAAACAATGAGCAGTTCTTC; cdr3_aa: CASSLRGGTNNEQFF
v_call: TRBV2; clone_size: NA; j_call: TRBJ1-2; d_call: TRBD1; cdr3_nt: TGTGCCAGCAGCGGACAGGGGGCGCGAGGAGATGGCTACACCTTC; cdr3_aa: CASSGQGARGDGYTF
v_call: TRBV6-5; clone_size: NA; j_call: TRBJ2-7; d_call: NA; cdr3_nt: TGTGCCAGCACCCGTGGTGTCTCACCCGGCTACGAGCAGTACTTC; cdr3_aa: CASTRGVSPGYEQYF
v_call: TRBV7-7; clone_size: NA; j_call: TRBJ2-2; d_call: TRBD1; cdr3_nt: TGTGCCAGCAGCTTAGAGGTTACCGGGACAGGGTTCACCGGGGAGCTGTTTTTT; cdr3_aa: CASSLEVTGTGFTGELFF
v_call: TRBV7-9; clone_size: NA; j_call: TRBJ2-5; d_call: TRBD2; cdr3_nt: TGTGCCAGCAGCTCCGGACTAGCGGGAGTAGAGACCCAGTACTTC; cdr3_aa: CASSSGLAGVETQYF
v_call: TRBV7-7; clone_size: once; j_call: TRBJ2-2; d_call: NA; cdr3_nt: TGTGCCAGCAGCTCTAGCTTGAACACCGGGGAGCTGTTTTTT; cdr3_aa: CASSSSLNTGELFF
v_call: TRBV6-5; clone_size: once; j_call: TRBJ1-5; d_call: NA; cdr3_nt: TGTGCCAGCAGACCGATGGAAGGGACTCAGCCCCAGCATTTT; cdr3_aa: CASRPMEGTQPQHF
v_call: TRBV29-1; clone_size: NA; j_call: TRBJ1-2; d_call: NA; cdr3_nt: TGCAGCGTTGAAGGGATCACCTACTATGGCTACACCTTC; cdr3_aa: CSVEGITYYGYTF
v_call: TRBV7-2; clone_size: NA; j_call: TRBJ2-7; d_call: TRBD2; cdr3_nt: TGTGCCAGCAGCCCTGGGACTAGCGGGGGATCCTACGAGCAGTACTTC; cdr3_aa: CASSPGTSGGSYEQYF
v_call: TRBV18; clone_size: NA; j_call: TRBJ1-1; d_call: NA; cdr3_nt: TGTGCCAGCTCACCAAGCACCTTGAACACTGAAGCTTTCTTT; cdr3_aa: CASSPSTLNTEAFF
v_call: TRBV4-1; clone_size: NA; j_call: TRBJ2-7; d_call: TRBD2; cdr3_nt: TGCGCCAGCAGCCAAGTTACGGGGACTAGCGGGTTAAGGCAGTACTTC; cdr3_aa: CASSQVTGTSGLRQYF
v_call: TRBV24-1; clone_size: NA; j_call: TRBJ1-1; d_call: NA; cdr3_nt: TGTGCCACCAGTCCGGGGAGGGGGAACACTGAAGCTTTCTTT; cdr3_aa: CATSPGRGNTEAFF
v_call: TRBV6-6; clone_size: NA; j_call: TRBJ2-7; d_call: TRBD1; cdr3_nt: TGTGCCAGCAGTTACGGGACAGACGAGCAGTACTTC; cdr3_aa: CASSYGTDEQYF
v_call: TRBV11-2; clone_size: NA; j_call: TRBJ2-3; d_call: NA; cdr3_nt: TGTGCCAGCAGCTTAGGTCGGCGCACAGATACGCAGTATTTT; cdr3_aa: CASSLGRRTDTQYF
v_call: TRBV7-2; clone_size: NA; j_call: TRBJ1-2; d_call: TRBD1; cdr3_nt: TGTGCCAGCAGCCCTCAGGGACAGTCCGGCGGGGGCTACACCTTC; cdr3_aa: CASSPQGQSGGGYTF